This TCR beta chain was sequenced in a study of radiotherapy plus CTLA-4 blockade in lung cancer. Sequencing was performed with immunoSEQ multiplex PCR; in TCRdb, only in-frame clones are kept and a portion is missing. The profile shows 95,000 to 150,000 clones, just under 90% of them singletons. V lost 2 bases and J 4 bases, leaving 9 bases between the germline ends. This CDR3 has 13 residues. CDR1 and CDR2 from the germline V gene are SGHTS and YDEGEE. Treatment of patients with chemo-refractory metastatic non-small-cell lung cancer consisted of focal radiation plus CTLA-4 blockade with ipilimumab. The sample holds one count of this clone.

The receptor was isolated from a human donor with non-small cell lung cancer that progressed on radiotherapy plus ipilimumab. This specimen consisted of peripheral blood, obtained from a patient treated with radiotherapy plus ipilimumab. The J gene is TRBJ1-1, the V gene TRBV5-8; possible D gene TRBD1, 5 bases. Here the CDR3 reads CASSFLRGTEAFF. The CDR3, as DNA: TGTGCCAGCAGCTTTTTAAGGGGCACTGAAGCTTTCTTT.